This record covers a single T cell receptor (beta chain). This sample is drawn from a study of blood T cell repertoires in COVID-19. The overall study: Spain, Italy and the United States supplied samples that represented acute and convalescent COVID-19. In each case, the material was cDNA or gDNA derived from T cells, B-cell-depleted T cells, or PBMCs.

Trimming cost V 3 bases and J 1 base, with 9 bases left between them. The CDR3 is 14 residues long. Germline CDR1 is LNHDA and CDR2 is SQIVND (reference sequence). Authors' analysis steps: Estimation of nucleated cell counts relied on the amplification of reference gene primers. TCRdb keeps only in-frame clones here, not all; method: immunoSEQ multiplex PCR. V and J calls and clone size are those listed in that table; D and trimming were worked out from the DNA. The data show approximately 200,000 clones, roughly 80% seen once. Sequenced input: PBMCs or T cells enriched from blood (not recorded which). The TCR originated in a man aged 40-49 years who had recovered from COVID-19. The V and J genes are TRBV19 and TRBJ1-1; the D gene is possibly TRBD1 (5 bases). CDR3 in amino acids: CASSIDRTNTEAFF. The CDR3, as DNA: TGTGCCAGTAGTATCGACAGAACGAACACTGAAGCTTTCTTT.